This T cell receptor (beta chain) was documented in a study of T-cell reconstitution after alpha-beta-depleted transplantation in children. Whole-study findings and limits: Newly produced T cells mostly provided counts and TCRbeta diversity after one year, as hyperexpanded clones declined. Surviving recipient T cells and thymic progenitors produced the high day-60 TCRbeta diversity seen in some patients. Reports say that about two months after transplant, the alpha-beta T cells came out of several hundred graft clones that had expanded.

Germline V gene sequence: CDR1 LGHNA, CDR2 YSLEER. The CDR3 length is 20 residues. Trimming left V 4 bases short and J 6 bases short, with 31 bases between. Regarding this clonotype: Antigen: not known.

As it was prepared, the TCRbeta library received unique molecular identifiers. TCRdb passed the PCR reads through MiXCR, listing each CDR3 protein once. The sample consists of approximately 350,000 distinct CDR3 sequences, roughly 17% of them appearing once. The clonotype comes from a male patient under 10 years old who had a stem cell transplant for acute lymphoblastic leukemia, so the T cells may come from the graft donor. The sequences come from PBMCs, mostly from graft donor cells, collected 360 days after TCRalphabeta/CD19-depleted stem cell transplant. The V and J genes are TRBV4-3 and TRBJ2-1; tentatively, D is TRBD1 or TRBD2 (5 bases each). The CDR3 region is CASSPPLRDPPLPAGNEQFF. For the CDR3, the DNA is TGCGCCAGCAGCCCACCACTCAGGGACCCCCCGTTACCGGCCGGCAATGAGCAGTTCTTC.